This T cell receptor beta chain was captured in a study of CD8 T cells in Susac syndrome. After extraction with the RNeasy kit, roughly 0.45 to 1 ug of the RNA was reverse transcribed using random hexamers. TCRdb passed the immunoSEQ multiplex PCR reads through MiXCR, listing each CDR3 protein once. The sample records 190,000 or so distinct CDR3 sequences, 90% to 95% being singletons. The trim removed 0 bases at V and 6 bases at J, leaving 7 bases unmatched. Per the germline V gene, CDR1 is MGHRA and CDR2 is YSYEKL. CDR3 size: 16 residues. The sample comprised CD4+ T cells from PBMCs. This TCR was sampled from a human donor with multiple sclerosis. The chain uses TRBV4-1 and TRBJ1-5, with TRBD1 matching 8 bases. Here the CDR3 reads CASSQDLTGGAQPQHF. In DNA form, the CDR3 reads TGCGCCAGCAGCCAAGATCTCACAGGGGGTGCTCAGCCCCAGCATTTT.